This T cell receptor (beta chain) is drawn from a study of T cells in Graves' hyperthyroidism and ophthalmopathy. General study findings and limits: Using 13 V-J features, a model discriminated ophthalmopathy from stable hyperthyroidism.

Amplified TCR beta CDR3 regions derived from RNA transcripts. The TCR CDR3 was amplified in a first-round RT-PCR using the HTBI primer set. TCRdb processed the multiplex PCR reads anew with MiXCR; each CDR3 protein has one entry. This sample has hundreds of thousands of distinct CDR3 sequences, with roughly 17% found just once. This CDR3 contains 14 residues. CDR1 is MGHDK and CDR2 is SYGVNS in the germline V gene. This clonotype has a count of ten or more. Its antigen remains unknown. The sequence was obtained from a woman aged 18-35 years with Graves' ophthalmopathy. The sequenced material came from blood. The rearrangement joins TRBV25-1 to TRBJ1-1; 7 bases line up with TRBD1. The CDR3 DNA sequence: TGTGCAACCCAGGGGGACGGCCCATTCACTGAAGCTTTCTTT. It is translated as CATQGDGPFTEAFF. Complete variable domain (other parts from reference TRBV25-1 and TRBJ1-1): EADIYQTPRYLVIGTGKKITLECSQTMGHDKMYWYQQDPGMELHLIHYSYGVNSTEKGDLSSESTVSRIRTEHFPLTLESARPSHTSQYLCATQGDGPFTEAFFGQGTRLTVV.